A selection of T cell receptor beta chains follows, all from one sample in a study of blood T cell repertoires in COVID-19. Measured with immunoSEQ multiplex PCR; TCRdb has only the in-frame clones, and not every one. The sample lists roughly 62,000 clones; over 70% were seen once. What was sequenced was peripheral blood. The receptors were gathered from a man aged 25 to 40 with COVID-19, enrolled during active disease. Both conserved end residues are part of each CDR3. D genes are given only for firm matches.

CASSLVPGTNTEAFF | 15 | . | TRBV5-1
CASSPPPRARGQETQYF | 17 | . | TRBV6-6
CASSEGQGDEKLFF | 14 | TRBD1 | TRBV13
CASSETGGDTGELFF | 15 | TRBD1 | TRBV6-1
CASSHRTSGSSDTQYF | 16 | TRBD2 | TRBV14
CASSGAGLGTEAFF | 14 | . | TRBV2
CASSLGEIYGYTF | 13 | . | TRBV11-2
CASSARGGYSGANVLTF | 17 | . | TRBV19
CASSSGNQPQHF | 12 | . | TRBV7-9
CASTLAGTRGNEQFF | 15 | TRBD2 | TRBV28
CSATTGDEQYF | 11 | TRBD1 | TRBV20-1
CASSLQGSYEQYF | 13 | . | TRBV5-1
CASRGLAAAGELFF | 14 | TRBD2 | TRBV5-6
CASRGGGETQYF | 12 | . | TRBV28
CASSLRGQGAGKLFF | 15 | TRBD1 | TRBV14
CASSLRDRGQYEQYF | 15 | TRBD1 | TRBV28
CASSEGGLVLGELFF | 15 | TRBD2 | TRBV2
CATGTGTYEQYF | 12 | . | TRBV10-1
CAWSVQVLKQYF | 12 | . | TRBV30
CASSEEAEDTF | 11 | . | TRBV2
CASSTPSGADTQYF | 14 | . | TRBV27
CASSLASEAFF | 11 | . | TRBV28
CAISGTGGANTIYF | 14 | TRBD1 | TRBV10-3
CASSTGQGAPEAFF | 14 | TRBD1 | TRBV5-1
CASSSGSSGANVLTF | 15 | . | TRBV10-1
CASSILEVGKLFF | 13 | . | TRBV19
CASSLPGQSTDTQYF | 15 | TRBD1 | TRBV5-8